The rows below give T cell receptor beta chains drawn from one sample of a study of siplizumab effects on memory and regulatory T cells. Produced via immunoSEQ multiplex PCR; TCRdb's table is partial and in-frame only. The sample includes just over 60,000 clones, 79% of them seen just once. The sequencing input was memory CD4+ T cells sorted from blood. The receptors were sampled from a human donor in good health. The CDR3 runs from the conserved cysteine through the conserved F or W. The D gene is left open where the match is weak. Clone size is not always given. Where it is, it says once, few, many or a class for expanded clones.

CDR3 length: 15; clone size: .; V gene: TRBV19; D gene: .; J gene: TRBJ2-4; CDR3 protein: CASKDRTLAKNIQYF; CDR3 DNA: TGTGCCTCAAAAGACAGGACTTTAGCCAAAAACATTCAGTACTTC
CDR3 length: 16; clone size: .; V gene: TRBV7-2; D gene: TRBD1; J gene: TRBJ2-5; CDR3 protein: CASSTGQGALGETQYF; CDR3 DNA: TGTGCCAGCAGCACCGGTCAGGGGGCTCTTGGCGAGACCCAGTACTTC
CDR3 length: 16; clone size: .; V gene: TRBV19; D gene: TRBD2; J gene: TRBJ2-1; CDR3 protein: CASSILAGGQLNEQFF; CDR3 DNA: TGTGCCAGTAGTATCTTAGCGGGGGGGCAGCTAAATGAGCAGTTCTTC
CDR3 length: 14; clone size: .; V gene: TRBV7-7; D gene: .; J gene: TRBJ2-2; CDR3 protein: CASSLYSNTGELFF; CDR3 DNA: TGTGCCAGCAGCTTATACTCTAACACCGGGGAGCTGTTTTTT
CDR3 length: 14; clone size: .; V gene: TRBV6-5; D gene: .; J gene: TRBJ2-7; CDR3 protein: CASSPRLGSYEQYF; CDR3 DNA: TGTGCCAGCAGCCCGCGGTTGGGATCCTACGAGCAGTACTTC
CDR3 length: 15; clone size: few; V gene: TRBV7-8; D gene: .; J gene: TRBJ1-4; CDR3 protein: CASSLQPGTREKLFF; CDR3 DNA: TGTGCCAGCAGCCTTCAGCCGGGGACCCGGGAAAAACTGTTTTTT
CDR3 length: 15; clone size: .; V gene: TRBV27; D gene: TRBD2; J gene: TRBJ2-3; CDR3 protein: CASSLGAGGTDTQYF; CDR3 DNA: TGTGCCAGCAGTTTGGGAGCGGGGGGCACAGATACGCAGTATTTT
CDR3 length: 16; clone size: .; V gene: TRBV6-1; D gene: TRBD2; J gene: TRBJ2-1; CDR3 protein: CASSEGGSGGIYEQFF; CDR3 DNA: TGTGCCAGCAGTGAAGGGGGTAGCGGGGGGATCTATGAGCAGTTCTTC
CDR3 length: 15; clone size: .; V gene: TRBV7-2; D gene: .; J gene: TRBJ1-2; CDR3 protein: CASSLGSGANYGYTF; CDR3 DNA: TGTGCCAGCAGCTTAGGTTCAGGGGCGAACTATGGCTACACCTTC
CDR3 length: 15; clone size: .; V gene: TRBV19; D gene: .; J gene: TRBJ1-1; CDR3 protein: CASRGRGGPSTEAFF; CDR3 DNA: TGTGCCAGTAGGGGACGGGGGGGCCCCAGCACTGAAGCTTTCTTT
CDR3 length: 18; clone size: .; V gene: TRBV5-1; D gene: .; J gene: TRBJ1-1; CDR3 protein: CASSFGASGRKVNTEAFF; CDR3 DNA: TGCGCCAGCAGCTTTGGGGCCTCTGGGAGGAAAGTGAACACTGAAGCTTTCTTT
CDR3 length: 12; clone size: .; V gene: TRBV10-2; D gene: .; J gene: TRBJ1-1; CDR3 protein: CASIGGWTEAFF; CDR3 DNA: TGCGCCAGCATCGGGGGTTGGACTGAAGCTTTCTTT
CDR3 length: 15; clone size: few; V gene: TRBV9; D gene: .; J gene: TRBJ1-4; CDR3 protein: CASSVGVTTNEKLFF; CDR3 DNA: TGTGCCAGCAGCGTAGGAGTGACAACTAATGAAAAACTGTTTTTT
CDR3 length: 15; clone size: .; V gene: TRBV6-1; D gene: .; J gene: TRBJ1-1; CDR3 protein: CASRVQSEVYTEAFF; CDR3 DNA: TGTGCCAGCAGGGTCCAAAGTGAGGTGTACACTGAAGCTTTCTTT
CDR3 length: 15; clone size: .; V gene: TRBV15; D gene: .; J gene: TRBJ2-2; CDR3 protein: CATSNWGDGTGELFF; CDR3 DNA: TGTGCCACCAGCAACTGGGGGGATGGCACCGGGGAGCTGTTTTTT
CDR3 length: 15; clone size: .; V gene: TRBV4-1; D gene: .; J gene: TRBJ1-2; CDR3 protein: CASSQESAQGYGYTF; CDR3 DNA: TGCGCCAGCAGCCAAGAATCGGCCCAGGGCTATGGCTACACCTTC
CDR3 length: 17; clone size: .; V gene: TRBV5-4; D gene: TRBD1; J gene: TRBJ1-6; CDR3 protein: CASSTGQGFSYNSPLHF; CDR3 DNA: TGTGCCAGCAGCACGGGACAGGGGTTCTCCTATAATTCACCCCTCCACTTT
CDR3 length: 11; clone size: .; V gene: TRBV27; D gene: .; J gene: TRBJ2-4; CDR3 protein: CASGARGIQYF; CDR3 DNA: TGTGCCAGCGGGGCGCGGGGCATTCAGTACTTC
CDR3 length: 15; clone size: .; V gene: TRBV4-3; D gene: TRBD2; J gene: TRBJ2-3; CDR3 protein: CASSRTSGEADTQYF; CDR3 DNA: TGCGCCAGCAGCCGCACTAGCGGGGAAGCAGATACGCAGTATTTT
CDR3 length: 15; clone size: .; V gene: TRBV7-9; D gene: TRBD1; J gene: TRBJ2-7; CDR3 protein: CASSLEGTGSYEQYF; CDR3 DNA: TGTGCCAGCAGCTTAGAGGGGACAGGGTCCTACGAGCAGTACTTC
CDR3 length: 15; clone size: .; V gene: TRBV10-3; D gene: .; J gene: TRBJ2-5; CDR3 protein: CAISDGPGRWETQYF; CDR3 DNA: TGTGCCATCAGTGACGGGCCGGGGCGCTGGGAGACCCAGTACTTC